One sample yielded the 30 T cell receptor beta chains listed below, sequenced in a study of T cell repertoires in cytomegalovirus infection (dated by TCRdb to the late 2010s). The sequencing machine was an Illumina HiSeq 1500. TCRdb reran the public reads through fastp at Q25 and MiXCR, keeping productive beta chains. Every CDR3 protein is listed once, alongside the most common genes and DNA of its rows. The sample table records 500,000 or so distinct CDR3 sequences; 16% of these occur just once. Clones ranked in the top ten supply more than 20% of the sample. Sequencing input: CD8+ T cells from PBMCs. The source of these receptors is a human donor in good health (CMV status not recorded). Some clones in this sample may be carry-over from other donors' samples.

V usage is TRBV6-1 and J usage is TRBJ2-3; perhaps TRBD2 as D (5 bases). The germline gives CDR1 MNHNS, CDR2 SASEGT. V gave up 7 bases and J gave up 9 bases, with 17 bases separating them. The CDR3 is 13 residues long. CDR3 bases: TGTGCCAGCACGGGGTCAGCCCCTCGGACGCAGTATTTT. Amino acids: CASTGSAPRTQYF.

The chain couples TRBV5-4 to TRBJ2-1, with 7 positions matching TRBD2. The junction had 6 bases not matched to a gene; V was cut back by 4 bases and J by 2 bases. Germline V gene data show CDR1 as SGHNT and CDR2 as YYREEE (reference sequence). The length of the CDR3 is 15 residues. CDR3 region: CASSPYRGAYNEQFF. The CDR3 coding sequence is TGTGCCAGCAGCCCTTATCGGGGGGCCTACAATGAGCAGTTCTTC.

The V call is TRBV12-3 or TRBV12-4, the J call TRBJ2-1; no firm D call. V gave up 3 bases and J gave up 6 bases, with 21 bases separating them. The CDR3 runs 17 residues. The CDR3 here is CASSFTLGSRFSNEQFF. The DNA for the CDR3 is TGTGCCAGCAGTTTTACCCTCGGCAGCCGTTTTTCCAATGAGCAGTTCTTC.

This clonotype was observed a few times. The V call is TRBV6-5, the J call TRBJ2-7, with D maybe TRBD2 (5 bases). The germline V gene has CDR1 MNHEY and CDR2 SVGAGI. There are 9 residues in the CDR3. Trimming left V 11 bases short and J 7 bases short, with 9 bases between. The CDR3 DNA is TGTGCCCGCCGGGGAGAGCAGTACTTC. It is translated as CARRGEQYF.

This clonotype was picked up many times. The chain recombines TRBV12-3 or TRBV12-4 with TRBJ2-1; possible D gene TRBD2, 6 bases. V lost 6 bases, J lost 5 bases, and 14 bases lay in between. CDR3 length: 14 residues. The CDR3 here is CASSPPGVDNEQFF. In DNA form, the CDR3 reads TGTGCCAGCAGCCCCCCGGGAGTGGACAATGAGCAGTTCTTC.

This clonotype was observed a few times. This chain joins TRBV10-3 and TRBJ1-1, with 9 bases fitting TRBD1. The ends lost 5 bases at V and 2 bases at J; junction bases unmatched: 3. CDR1 ENHRY and CDR2 SYGVKD come from the germline V gene. The CDR3 is 14 residues long. DNA for the CDR3: TGTGCCATCAGTCCGGGACAGGGCAACACTGAAGCTTTCTTT. Translating it yields CAISPGQGNTEAFF.

This rearrangement joins TRBV6-6 to TRBJ2-7, with 11 bases identical to TRBD2. Germline V gene lookup returns CDR1 MNHNY and CDR2 SVGAGI (reference sequence). V was pared by 1 base and J by 3 bases, with 8 bases of the junction left unmatched. The CDR3 has 17 residues. The CDR3 loop is CASSYFLAGGPGYEQYF. The DNA of the CDR3 is TGTGCCAGCAGTTACTTTTTAGCGGGGGGGCCGGGCTACGAGCAGTACTTC.

The gene calls are TRBV20-1 and TRBJ2-7; D ambiguous. The germline CDR1 and CDR2 sequences are DFQATT and SNEGSKA (reference sequence). The CDR3 is made up of 14 amino acids. V lost 1 base to trimming and J lost 0 bases, with 10 bases between them. The CDR3 loop is CSARGRFNSYEQYF. The CDR3 DNA sequence: TGCAGTGCTAGAGGACGTTTCAACTCCTACGAGCAGTACTTC.

This clonotype has at least ten counts. The gene calls are TRBV27 and TRBJ2-1, with a weak D call TRBD1 (6 bases). Trimming took 6 bases from V and 7 from J, leaving 13 bases between them. Germline V gives CDR1 MNHEY, CDR2 SMNVEV (reference sequence). The CDR3 covers 13 residues. DNA of the CDR3: TGTGCCAGCAGAACAGGGCCCATGAATGAGCAGTTCTTC. It specifies CASRTGPMNEQFF.

A few counts support this clonotype. The genes are TRBV7-9 and TRBJ1-5, with unresolved D. Trimming took 5 bases from V and 5 from J, leaving 7 bases between them. This CDR3 is built from 12 residues. Germline CDR1 SEHNR, CDR2 FQNEAQ (reference sequence). The CDR3 DNA sequence: TGTGCCAGCAGCCCGGCCGATCAGCCCCAGCATTTT. It encodes CASSPADQPQHF.

In its sample, this clonotype was seen a few times. The J gene is TRBJ1-5, the V gene TRBV6-4; D is unresolved. The CDR3 covers 15 residues. V was clipped by 4 bases and J by 3 bases, with 13 bases between them. Germline V CDR1 and CDR2: MRHNA, SNTAGT. The CDR3 is CASSGERILNQPQHF. The CDR3 region has the DNA TGTGCCAGCAGTGGGGAACGGATTCTCAATCAGCCCCAGCATTTT.

This clonotype has a count of ten or more. The gene calls are TRBV7-9 and TRBJ2-7, with TRBD2 matching 8 bases. J gave up 6 bases and V 4 bases, and 5 bases lay outside the gene matches. In germline, CDR1 is SEHNR, CDR2 FQNEAQ (reference sequence). The CDR3 has 13 residues. The DNA for the CDR3 is TGTGCCAGCAGCTCCGGACGGGGGGGCGAGCAGTACTTC. It translates to CASSSGRGGEQYF.

The chain has TRBV6-2 or TRBV6-3 and TRBJ2-1; no reliable D call. The V gene lost 7 bases and the J gene lost 6 bases, with 10 bases spanning the gap. Germline loops: CDR1 MNHEY, CDR2 SVGEGT. The CDR3 totals 12 residues. CDR3 loop: CASTLGPNEQFF. CDR3 in DNA: TGTGCCAGCACCTTAGGCCCCAATGAGCAGTTCTTC.

Ten or more counts support this clonotype. The rearrangement joins TRBV7-9 to TRBJ2-4; 12 nucleotides align to TRBD2. Germline V gene sequence: CDR1 SEHNR, CDR2 FQNEAQ (reference sequence). The CDR3 consists of 15 residues. V shed 7 bases, J shed 0 bases, and the junction held 1 base outside the gene matches. The CDR3 nucleotides read TGTGCCAGCACGGGACTAGCGGGAGCCAAAAACATTCAGTACTTC. It encodes CASTGLAGAKNIQYF.

In its sample, this clonotype was seen once. A much larger clone lies a single base off, so this may be a read error. The CDR3 region is CASSLWRETEAFF. DNA for the CDR3: TGTGCCAGCAGTTTGTGGAGGGAGACTGAAGCTTTCTTT. The rearrangement links TRBV27 to TRBJ1-1; D gene uncertain. Trimming took off 3 bases at V and 5 bases at J, with 10 bases between the two ends. Germline V gene lookup returns CDR1 MNHEY and CDR2 SMNVEV (reference sequence). This CDR3 region has 13 residues.

This clonotype appeared many times. The chain links TRBV27 to TRBJ1-5; D gene uncertain. Germline CDR1 reads MNHEY; CDR2 reads SMNVEV (reference sequence). This CDR3 has 12 amino acids. V lost 3 bases and J lost 6, with 6 bases in between. The CDR3 nucleotides read TGTGCCAGCAGTTTCCCGGGTCAGCCCCAGCATTTT. This encodes CASSFPGQPQHF.

This chain connects TRBV7-3 to TRBJ2-1; TRBD2 matches 13 bases. Looked up from germline, CDR1 is SGHTA and CDR2 is FQGTGA. The junction had 7 bases not matched to a gene; V was cut back by 5 bases and J by 6 bases. This CDR3 spans 16 amino acids. The CDR3 sequence: CASSPGLAGDGNEQFF. The CDR3 bases are TGTGCCAGCAGCCCCGGACTAGCGGGAGATGGCAATGAGCAGTTCTTC.

This clonotype was counted at least ten times. This chain joins TRBV25-1 and TRBJ2-3; TRBD1 might be the D (6 bases). Germline CDR1 is MGHDK and CDR2 is SYGVNS. The CDR3 has 14 residues. V lost 10 bases and J lost 0, with 14 bases in between. The DNA for the CDR3 is TGTGCCACCACAGGGTTGACTAGCACAGATACGCAGTATTTT. Amino acids: CATTGLTSTDTQYF.

This clonotype occurred many times. This chain uses TRBV7-8 with TRBJ1-2; D is undetermined. V was cut by 7 bases and J by 4 bases, with 19 bases left in between. Germline V gene lookup returns CDR1 SGHVS and CDR2 FQNEAQ. The CDR3 runs to 15 residues. The CDR3 is CASTSVPVPPYGYTF. CDR3 DNA: TGTGCCAGCACCTCTGTCCCGGTGCCTCCCTATGGCTACACCTTC.

Ten or more counts support this clonotype. This chain links TRBV7-9 with TRBJ2-5, with D perhaps TRBD2 (7 bases). The CDR3 loop spans 14 amino acids. Germline V gene sequence: CDR1 SEHNR, CDR2 FQNEAQ (reference sequence). Trimming took off 2 bases at V and 5 bases at J, with 12 bases between the two ends. The CDR3 loop reads CASSLPGGLETQYF. CDR3 DNA sequence: TGTGCCAGCAGCTTACCGGGGGGCTTGGAGACCCAGTACTTC.

This clonotype was seen ten or more times. The chain combines TRBV7-8 with TRBJ2-2; TRBD2 matches 8 bases. Trimming took 5 bases from V and 1 from J; bases not matched to a gene: 3. Germline CDR1 SGHVS, CDR2 FQNEAQ. The CDR3 is 15 amino acids. CDR3 amino acids: CASSHSGGNTGELFF. In DNA, the CDR3 is TGTGCCAGCAGCCACAGCGGGGGGAACACCGGGGAGCTGTTTTTT.

This clonotype was detected many times. This rearrangement joins TRBV7-3 to TRBJ2-1, with 7 bases identical to TRBD1. The CDR3 length is 13 residues. V shed 2 bases, J shed 9 bases, and the junction held 4 bases outside the gene matches. The germline V gene encodes CDR1 SGHTA and CDR2 FQGTGA. The CDR3 loop is CASSLEGAGEQFF. CDR3 coding DNA: TGTGCCAGCAGCTTAGAGGGGGCGGGTGAGCAGTTCTTC. Looking up the rest from reference TRBV7-3 and TRBJ2-1 gives the full variable domain: GAGVSQTPSNKVTEKGKYVELRCDPISGHTALYWYRQSLGQGPEFLIYFQGTGAADDSGLPNDRFFAVRPEGSVSTLKIQRTERGDSAVYLCASSLEGAGEQFFGPGTRLTVL.

This clonotype came up a few times. The chain recombines TRBV10-3 with TRBJ2-3; 10 nucleotides align to TRBD2. This CDR3 region has 14 residues. Germline values: CDR1 ENHRY, CDR2 SYGVKD. The V segment lost 3 bases and the J segment 14 bases; nucleotides outside the gene matches: 11. The CDR3, as DNA: TGTGCCATCAGTGACGGGACTAGCGCCGCATCGCGGTATTTT. Residues: CAISDGTSAASRYF.

V gene TRBV11-2 combines with J gene TRBJ1-4, with D perhaps TRBD1 (5 bases). The V gene lost 3 bases and the J gene lost 13 bases, with 12 bases spanning the gap. Germline V lookup: CDR1 SGHAT, CDR2 FQNNGV. The CDR3 runs 12 residues. The CDR3 spells CASSFLREGLFF. As DNA, the CDR3 is TGTGCCAGCAGCTTTCTCAGGGAAGGACTGTTTTTT.

This clonotype was seen many times. CDR3 sequence: CASSLGLANSNEQFF. For the CDR3, the DNA is TGTGCCAGCAGCTTAGGCCTAGCGAACTCCAATGAGCAGTTCTTC. The rearrangement uses TRBV7-9 and TRBJ2-1; tentative D call: TRBD2 (6 bases). Germline V gene data show CDR1 as SEHNR and CDR2 as FQNEAQ (reference sequence). V was pared by 1 base and J by 6 bases, with 13 bases between. The CDR3 contains 15 residues.

The sample holds many counts of this clonotype. V and J are TRBV6-1 and TRBJ2-2; D is unresolved. Between the trimmed V and J ends, which lost 1 base and 10 bases, there was a span of 4 bases. In germline, CDR1 is MNHNS, CDR2 SASEGT. This CDR3 is built from 11 residues. This CDR3 reads CASSEVTELFF. As DNA, the CDR3 is TGTGCCAGCAGTGAAGTAACGGAGCTGTTTTTT.

This clonotype has a handful of counts. The gene calls are TRBV28 and TRBJ1-1; 9 nucleotides match TRBD1. Looked up from germline, CDR1 is MDHEN and CDR2 is SYDVKM. This CDR3 has 16 residues. V lost 7 bases to trimming and J lost 5 bases; unmatched junction nucleotides: 14. CDR3 sequence reads: CASNPAGGTGSTEAFF. The DNA of the CDR3 is TGTGCCAGCAACCCCGCTGGGGGGACAGGGTCGACTGAAGCTTTCTTT. Variable domain in full (rest from reference TRBV28 and TRBJ1-1): DVKVTQSSRYLVKRTGEKVFLECVQDMDHENMFWYRQDPGLGLRLIYFSYDVKMKEKGDIPEGYSVSREKKERFSLILESASTNQTSMYLCASNPAGGTGSTEAFFGQGTRLTVV.

The V and J genes are TRBV10-3 and TRBJ2-1, with 9 positions matching TRBD2. Germline CDR1 and CDR2: ENHRY and SYGVKD. Losses at the gene ends were 5 bases for V and 4 bases for J; bases not matched to a gene: 6. The CDR3 sequence is 15 residues long. CDR3 in amino acids: CAISTTSGFYNEQFF. DNA of the CDR3: TGTGCCATCAGTACGACTAGCGGATTTTACAATGAGCAGTTCTTC.

This clonotype was recorded a few times. The rearrangement links TRBV15 to TRBJ2-3; 12 bases line up with TRBD2. The CDR3 consists of 18 residues. CDR1 and CDR2 from the germline V gene are LNHNV and YYDKDF (reference sequence). Unmatched junction bases numbered 9, after V lost 0 bases and J lost 5 bases. The CDR3 DNA sequence: TGTGCCACCAGCAGAGATCTGAGACTAGCGGGAGAAGGAGATACGCAGTATTTT. Protein: CATSRDLRLAGEGDTQYF.

This clonotype has at least ten counts. The gene calls are TRBV27 and TRBJ1-1; no definite D call. The ends were cut back, 0 bases at V and 0 bases at J, with 2 bases in the middle. The CDR3 has 13 residues. Germline V CDR1 and CDR2: MNHEY, SMNVEV (reference sequence). As DNA, the CDR3 is TGTGCCAGCAGTTTATCGTTGAACACTGAAGCTTTCTTT. Protein: CASSLSLNTEAFF.